These T cell receptor beta chains were read from a single sample in a study of cytomegalovirus exposure and HLA in healthy donors. Some clones are missing from TCRdb's copy, which holds only in-frame ones; the method was immunoSEQ multiplex PCR. The table lists 130,000 to 150,000 clones, about three quarters of them singletons. The sample taken for sequencing was PBMCs. These receptors all stem from a man aged 35 to 55 in good health and CMV-seropositive. CDR3s include the opening cysteine and the closing phenylalanine or tryptophan. Each record gives: D gene, J gene, V gene, clone size, CDR3 DNA, CDR3 protein. D genes are given only for firm matches. Expanded clones get a size class; other rows say once, few or many, or leave the size out.

d_gene: TRBD2
j_gene: TRBJ2-1
v_gene: TRBV6-5
abundance: .
CDR3nt: TGTGCCAGCATCCCAGCGGGAATCGACAATGAGCAGTTCTTC
CDR3aa: CASIPAGIDNEQFF

d_gene: TRBD2
j_gene: TRBJ2-7
v_gene: TRBV27
abundance: .
CDR3nt: TGTGCCAGCAGTTTAAGGCGGGAGAAGGGAGAGCAGTACTTC
CDR3aa: CASSLRREKGEQYF

d_gene: .
j_gene: TRBJ1-4
v_gene: TRBV4-2
abundance: .
CDR3nt: TGTGCCAGCAGCCAAGTTAACAGCTTCGAGGAAAAACTGTTTTTT
CDR3aa: CASSQVNSFEEKLFF

d_gene: TRBD1
j_gene: TRBJ1-1
v_gene: TRBV7-3
abundance: .
CDR3nt: TGTGCCAGCAGCAACCCAGGACAGGGGGACACTGAAGCTTTCTTT
CDR3aa: CASSNPGQGDTEAFF

d_gene: TRBD2
j_gene: TRBJ2-3
v_gene: TRBV29-1
abundance: .
CDR3nt: TGCAGCGCCTTAGCGGGAGGGCCGACAGATACGCAGTATTTT
CDR3aa: CSALAGGPTDTQYF

d_gene: TRBD2
j_gene: TRBJ2-5
v_gene: TRBV5-4
abundance: .
CDR3nt: TGTGCCAGCAGCTTGGGACTAGCGGGAACTGAGACCCAGTACTTC
CDR3aa: CASSLGLAGTETQYF

d_gene: .
j_gene: TRBJ1-2
v_gene: TRBV2
abundance: few
CDR3nt: TGTGCCAGTCTAACAGGGTATGGATTAAGTGGCTACACCTTC
CDR3aa: CASLTGYGLSGYTF

d_gene: TRBD2
j_gene: TRBJ2-5
v_gene: TRBV6-1
abundance: .
CDR3nt: TGTGCCAGCAAGCGGACTAGCGGGAACCGAGAGACCCAGTACTTC
CDR3aa: CASKRTSGNRETQYF

d_gene: .
j_gene: TRBJ1-1
v_gene: TRBV7-9
abundance: .
CDR3nt: TGTGCCAGCAGCTTACAGGGCAAGAACACTGAAGCTTTCTTT
CDR3aa: CASSLQGKNTEAFF

d_gene: TRBD2
j_gene: TRBJ2-1
v_gene: TRBV27
abundance: few
CDR3nt: TGTGCCAGCAGTTTAGGACTAGCGGGGTACAATGAGCAGTTCTTC
CDR3aa: CASSLGLAGYNEQFF

d_gene: TRBD1
j_gene: TRBJ2-7
v_gene: TRBV28
abundance: .
CDR3nt: TGTGCCAGCAGGACTCCGGGACAGAGCTCCTACGAGCAGTACTTC
CDR3aa: CASRTPGQSSYEQYF

d_gene: TRBD2
j_gene: TRBJ2-1
v_gene: TRBV2
abundance: .
CDR3nt: TGTGCCAGCAGTGAAAGGCAGGCTAGCGGGAGAATTAATGAGCAGTTCTTC
CDR3aa: CASSERQASGRINEQFF

d_gene: TRBD2
j_gene: TRBJ2-2
v_gene: TRBV27
abundance: .
CDR3nt: TGTGCCAGCAGTCCCTTAGCGGGGTCGAACACCGGGGAGCTGTTTTTT
CDR3aa: CASSPLAGSNTGELFF

d_gene: .
j_gene: TRBJ2-1
v_gene: TRBV27
abundance: .
CDR3nt: TGTGCCAGCAGTCGTTACAATGAGCAGTTCTTC
CDR3aa: CASSRYNEQFF

d_gene: .
j_gene: TRBJ1-5
v_gene: TRBV5-1
abundance: .
CDR3nt: TGCGCCAGCAGCTTGTCGGGGGTTACCCCCATCCAGCCCCAGCATTTT
CDR3aa: CASSLSGVTPIQPQHF

d_gene: .
j_gene: TRBJ1-2
v_gene: TRBV27
abundance: .
CDR3nt: TGTGCCAGCAGTTTGCAGGGATTCTATGGCTACACCTTC
CDR3aa: CASSLQGFYGYTF

d_gene: .
j_gene: TRBJ1-1
v_gene: TRBV6-6
abundance: .
CDR3nt: TGTGCCAGCAGTTACGAGGAGATGAACACTGAAGCTTTCTTT
CDR3aa: CASSYEEMNTEAFF

d_gene: .
j_gene: TRBJ1-3
v_gene: TRBV29-1
abundance: .
CDR3nt: TGCAGCGTTGTTGGGCTTGGGGGCTCGTCTGGAAACACCATATATTTT
CDR3aa: CSVVGLGGSSGNTIYF

d_gene: .
j_gene: TRBJ2-7
v_gene: TRBV9
abundance: once
CDR3nt: TGTGCCAGCAGCGGTAGCGGCCTATTAACCTACGAGCAGTACTTC
CDR3aa: CASSGSGLLTYEQYF

d_gene: TRBD1
j_gene: TRBJ1-5
v_gene: TRBV19
abundance: .
CDR3nt: TGTGCCAGTAGTTTCTCGACAGGGCGAAATCAGCCCCAGCATTTT
CDR3aa: CASSFSTGRNQPQHF

d_gene: TRBD2
j_gene: TRBJ2-3
v_gene: TRBV6-5
abundance: few
CDR3nt: TGTGCCAGCAGGACCGTAGCGGGAGAAGTGAATACGCAGTATTTT
CDR3aa: CASRTVAGEVNTQYF

d_gene: .
j_gene: TRBJ2-7
v_gene: TRBV6-6
abundance: .
CDR3nt: TGTGCCAGCAGTTACTCTGGTAGCGGCTCCTACGAGCAGTACTTC
CDR3aa: CASSYSGSGSYEQYF

d_gene: .
j_gene: TRBJ2-5
v_gene: TRBV5-1
abundance: .
CDR3nt: TGCGCCAGCAGCTTGGAAAGTAGTCGGGAGACCCAGTACTTC
CDR3aa: CASSLESSRETQYF

d_gene: .
j_gene: TRBJ2-2
v_gene: TRBV19
abundance: .
CDR3nt: TGTGCCAGTAGTATAGCGGACAGAGCCCTTATGACGAACACCGGGGAGCTGTTTTTT
CDR3aa: CASSIADRALMTNTGELFF

d_gene: TRBD2
j_gene: TRBJ2-7
v_gene: TRBV27
abundance: few
CDR3nt: TGTGCCAGCAGTCCCCCGCGGGAGGTTTACTACGAGCAGTACTTC
CDR3aa: CASSPPREVYYEQYF

d_gene: .
j_gene: TRBJ1-3
v_gene: TRBV7-9
abundance: few
CDR3nt: TGTGCCAGCAGCCAAGAGGGGGAGGGAACTGGAAACACCATATATTTT
CDR3aa: CASSQEGEGTGNTIYF

d_gene: .
j_gene: TRBJ1-1
v_gene: TRBV2
abundance: .
CDR3nt: TGTGCCAGCAGTGAAGGGGCGCGGGACACTGAAGCTTTCTTT
CDR3aa: CASSEGARDTEAFF

d_gene: .
j_gene: TRBJ1-2
v_gene: TRBV7-9
abundance: once
CDR3nt: TGTTCCAGCAGCCTCCTCGCGGGCGGCGGAGACTATGGCTACACCTTC
CDR3aa: CSSSLLAGGGDYGYTF

d_gene: .
j_gene: TRBJ2-2
v_gene: TRBV27
abundance: .
CDR3nt: TGTGCCAGCACCCCGGGGGGCCGGAACACCGGGGAGCTGTTTTTT
CDR3aa: CASTPGGRNTGELFF

d_gene: TRBD2
j_gene: TRBJ2-5
v_gene: TRBV27
abundance: .
CDR3nt: TGTGCCAGCAGTTTACTTTCTAGCGGGAGTGGATCGGAGACCCAGTACTTC
CDR3aa: CASSLLSSGSGSETQYF

d_gene: .
j_gene: TRBJ2-5
v_gene: TRBV29-1
abundance: few
CDR3nt: TGCAGCGTGGCCCAAGAGACCCAGTACTTC
CDR3aa: CSVAQETQYF

d_gene: .
j_gene: TRBJ2-5
v_gene: TRBV5-1
abundance: .
CDR3nt: TGCGCCAGCAGCTTAGGACTGCAAGAGACCCAATACTTC
CDR3aa: CASSLGLQETQYF

d_gene: TRBD2
j_gene: TRBJ2-1
v_gene: TRBV11-3
abundance: .
CDR3nt: TGTGCCAGCAGCCCGACTAGCGGGAGTGGCAATGAGCAGTTCTTC
CDR3aa: CASSPTSGSGNEQFF

d_gene: .
j_gene: TRBJ2-1
v_gene: TRBV28
abundance: .
CDR3nt: TGTGCCAGCAGTTCTGGCGGTAGCTCCTACAATGAGCAGTTCTTC
CDR3aa: CASSSGGSSYNEQFF

d_gene: TRBD1
j_gene: TRBJ2-3
v_gene: TRBV5-1
abundance: .
CDR3nt: TGCGCCAGCAGCTTGGCGACAGGGGGTCCCTTCACAGATACGCAGTATTTT
CDR3aa: CASSLATGGPFTDTQYF

d_gene: .
j_gene: TRBJ1-1
v_gene: TRBV5-8
abundance: .
CDR3nt: TGTGCCAGCAGCCCACACCTCGGGGGGTTGGTCACTGAAGCTTTCTTT
CDR3aa: CASSPHLGGLVTEAFF

d_gene: TRBD1
j_gene: TRBJ2-3
v_gene: TRBV7-3
abundance: .
CDR3nt: TGTGCCAGCAGCCCGGACCAGGGGGCGACAGATACGCAGTATTTT
CDR3aa: CASSPDQGATDTQYF

d_gene: .
j_gene: TRBJ2-2
v_gene: TRBV4-2
abundance: .
CDR3nt: TGTGCCAGCAGCCAAGATGCCGGGAGTACCGGGGAGCTGTTTTTT
CDR3aa: CASSQDAGSTGELFF

d_gene: TRBD2
j_gene: TRBJ2-1
v_gene: TRBV27
abundance: .
CDR3nt: TGTGCCAGCGCTCCGGGACTAGCGGGGGGTAATGAGCAGTTCTTC
CDR3aa: CASAPGLAGGNEQFF

d_gene: TRBD1
j_gene: TRBJ1-4
v_gene: TRBV6-1
abundance: .
CDR3nt: TGTGCCAGCAGAACCGGGACAGGGGGCGTGAAACTGTTTTTT
CDR3aa: CASRTGTGGVKLFF

d_gene: TRBD1
j_gene: TRBJ2-7
v_gene: TRBV19
abundance: .
CDR3nt: TGTGCCAGTAAGGTCGGGACAGGGTACGAGCAGTACTTC
CDR3aa: CASKVGTGYEQYF

d_gene: .
j_gene: TRBJ1-1
v_gene: TRBV6-1
abundance: once
CDR3nt: TGTGCCAGCAGGGGGACATCCCGAGGTAATGAAGCTTTCTTT
CDR3aa: CASRGTSRGNEAFF

d_gene: .
j_gene: TRBJ1-3
v_gene: TRBV7-9
abundance: .
CDR3nt: TGTGCCAGCAGCTTAGACCCCGGTTCATTTGGAAACACCATATATTTT
CDR3aa: CASSLDPGSFGNTIYF

d_gene: TRBD1
j_gene: TRBJ1-1
v_gene: TRBV6-1
abundance: .
CDR3nt: TGTGCCAGCAGTCAGACAGGGGCTACCACTGAAGCTTTCTTT
CDR3aa: CASSQTGATTEAFF

d_gene: .
j_gene: TRBJ2-7
v_gene: TRBV4-1
abundance: .
CDR3nt: TGCGCCAGCAGCCAAGGAAGGAGACTCTCCTACGAGCAGTACTTC
CDR3aa: CASSQGRRLSYEQYF

d_gene: TRBD1
j_gene: TRBJ1-2
v_gene: TRBV28
abundance: .
CDR3nt: TGTGCCAGCAGTTCAATCGGACAGGGGAGGAACTATGGCTACACCTTC
CDR3aa: CASSSIGQGRNYGYTF